Listed below are T cell receptor beta chains from one sample, sequenced in a study of T-cell reconstitution after alpha-beta-depleted transplantation in children. MiXCR was run by TCRdb on the PCR reads, yielding one entry per CDR3 protein. The profile shows hundreds of thousands of distinct CDR3 sequences, roughly 8.2% of them singletons. Sequenced material: PBMCs, mostly from graft donor cells, taken 180 days after TCRalphabeta/CD19-depleted stem cell transplant. These TCRs come from a male patient younger than 18 who had a stem cell transplant for acute lymphoblastic leukemia, so the T cells may come from the graft donor. The CDR3 runs from the conserved cysteine through the conserved F or W. D genes are given only for firm matches. Size is omitted from some rows. Given values are once, few, many or a class for expanded clones.

CDR3: CASSQAPGTGGSRREKLFF; DNA: TGTGCCAGCAGCCAAGCCCCCGGGACAGGGGGCTCTAGAAGAGAAAAACTGTTTTTT; size: many; J: TRBJ1-4; V: TRBV4-2; D: TRBD1
CDR3: CASSSRRNSNQPQHF; DNA: TGTGCCAGCAGTTCACGTAGGAATAGCAATCAGCCCCAGCATTTT; size: many; J: TRBJ1-5; V: TRBV28; D: NA
CDR3: CASSFPGLAGGTDTQYF; DNA: TGTGCCAGCAGTTTTCCCGGACTAGCGGGAGGCACAGATACGCAGTATTTT; size: NA; J: TRBJ2-3; V: TRBV28; D: TRBD2
CDR3: CSARGLAGSYEQYF; DNA: TGCAGTGCTAGAGGACTAGCGGGATCCTACGAGCAGTACTTC; size: many; J: TRBJ2-7; V: TRBV20-1; D: TRBD2
CDR3: CASSLDAAQFNEQFF; DNA: TGTGCCAGCAGCTTAGATGCCGCGCAGTTCAATGAGCAGTTCTTC; size: many; J: TRBJ2-1; V: TRBV11-2; D: NA
CDR3: CSAMEGGTGELFF; DNA: TGCAGTGCTATGGAGGGAGGCACCGGGGAGCTGTTTTTT; size: many; J: TRBJ2-2; V: TRBV20-1; D: NA
CDR3: CASSPSTGLGYEQYF; DNA: TGTGCCAGCAGCCCTTCGACGGGTCTAGGCTACGAGCAGTACTTC; size: many; J: TRBJ2-7; V: TRBV12-3/TRBV12-4; D: NA
CDR3: CATQEGHNEQFF; DNA: TGTGCCACCCAGGAGGGGCACAATGAGCAGTTCTTC; size: many; J: TRBJ2-1; V: TRBV6-5; D: NA
CDR3: CASSEECPNQPQHF; DNA: TGTGCCAGCAGCGAAGAGTGCCCAAATCAGCCCCAGCATTTT; size: many; J: TRBJ1-5; V: TRBV21-1; D: NA
CDR3: CASSQVSTPHYEQYF; DNA: TGTGCCAGCAGCCAAGTCTCTACTCCTCACTACGAGCAGTACTTC; size: many; J: TRBJ2-7; V: TRBV3-1; D: NA
CDR3: CASKDREGVNQPQHF; DNA: TGTGCCAGCAAGGACAGGGAGGGGGTCAATCAGCCCCAGCATTTT; size: many; J: TRBJ1-5; V: TRBV6-5; D: TRBD1
CDR3: CASQKYSGELFF; DNA: TGTGCCAGTCAGAAGTACTCCGGGGAGCTGTTTTTT; size: NA; J: TRBJ2-2; V: TRBV2; D: NA
CDR3: CSARDPTSGRFYEQYF; DNA: TGCAGTGCTAGAGATCCGACTAGCGGGAGATTCTACGAGCAGTACTTC; size: many; J: TRBJ2-7; V: TRBV20-1; D: TRBD2
CDR3: CASSPGRDTGELFF; DNA: TGTGCCAGCAGCCCGGGCCGTGATACCGGGGAGCTGTTTTTT; size: NA; J: TRBJ2-2; V: TRBV11-2; D: NA
CDR3: CASREEPNTGELFF; DNA: TGCGCCAGCAGGGAAGAACCGAACACCGGGGAGCTGTTTTTT; size: many; J: TRBJ2-2; V: TRBV10-1; D: NA
CDR3: CASSFGSGGPQETQYF; DNA: TGTGCCAGCAGCTTCGGTAGCGGGGGGCCCCAAGAGACCCAGTACTTC; size: many; J: TRBJ2-5; V: TRBV11-2; D: TRBD2
CDR3: CASSRTGNEQFF; DNA: TGTGCCAGCAGCCGGACAGGGAATGAGCAGTTCTTC; size: many; J: TRBJ2-1; V: TRBV3-1; D: TRBD1
CDR3: CASSLRTSAEAFF; DNA: TGTGCCAGCAGTCTCCGGACGAGCGCTGAAGCTTTCTTT; size: many; J: TRBJ1-1; V: TRBV12-3/TRBV12-4; D: NA
CDR3: CASSYVSQETQYF; DNA: TGTGCCAGCAGTTACGTCAGCCAAGAGACCCAGTACTTC; size: many; J: TRBJ2-5; V: TRBV6-6; D: NA
CDR3: CASSVESTGPGNTIYF; DNA: TGTGCCAGCAGCGTAGAAAGTACAGGACCTGGAAACACCATATATTTT; size: many; J: TRBJ1-3; V: TRBV9; D: NA
CDR3: CASSQVPSRVRGKETQYF; DNA: TGCGCCAGCAGCCAAGTTCCCTCAAGGGTCAGGGGGAAAGAGACCCAGTACTTC; size: many; J: TRBJ2-5; V: TRBV4-1; D: TRBD1
CDR3: CASSFSGAGANVLTF; DNA: TGCGCCAGCAGCTTTTCAGGGGCTGGGGCCAACGTCCTGACTTTC; size: many; J: TRBJ2-6; V: TRBV5-1; D: NA
CDR3: CSVEALPPAGTGRKKLFF; DNA: TGCAGCGTTGAAGCTCTCCCCCCAGCCGGGACAGGGAGGAAAAAACTGTTTTTT; size: many; J: TRBJ1-4; V: TRBV29-1; D: TRBD1
CDR3: CASSSRGDLYEQYF; DNA: TGTGCCAGCAGTTCAAGGGGGGACCTTTACGAGCAGTACTTC; size: many; J: TRBJ2-7; V: TRBV27; D: NA
CDR3: CSVMTGGNEQFF; DNA: TGCAGCGTCATGACAGGGGGTAATGAGCAGTTCTTC; size: few; J: TRBJ2-1; V: TRBV29-1; D: TRBD1
CDR3: CASSLTGAGVEAFF; DNA: TGTGCCAGCAGTTTAACGGGGGCAGGGGTGGAAGCTTTCTTT; size: many; J: TRBJ1-1; V: TRBV12-3/TRBV12-4; D: NA
CDR3: CASSPLPGQGAGANVLTF; DNA: TGTGCCAGCAGCCCTTTACCGGGACAGGGAGCTGGGGCCAACGTCCTGACTTTC; size: many; J: TRBJ2-6; V: TRBV11-1; D: TRBD1
CDR3: CASSWGTETQYF; DNA: TGTGCCAGCAGCTGGGGGACTGAGACCCAGTACTTC; size: many; J: TRBJ2-5; V: TRBV7-9; D: NA
CDR3: CASSPPMGENEKLFF; DNA: TGTGCCAGCTCACCACCGATGGGGGAGAATGAAAAACTGTTTTTT; size: many; J: TRBJ1-4; V: TRBV18; D: NA
CDR3: CASSLAGIYGYTF; DNA: TGCGCCAGCAGCTTGGCCGGAATCTATGGCTACACCTTC; size: many; J: TRBJ1-2; V: TRBV5-1; D: NA
CDR3: CASSWGAVTGELFF; DNA: TGTGCCAGCAGTTGGGGAGCGGTCACCGGGGAGCTGTTTTTT; size: few; J: TRBJ2-2; V: TRBV12-3/TRBV12-4; D: NA
CDR3: CSASWTSSYEQYF; DNA: TGCAGTGCTAGCTGGACGAGCTCCTACGAGCAGTACTTC; size: NA; J: TRBJ2-7; V: TRBV20-1; D: NA
CDR3: CASSEGFFRNTEAFF; DNA: TGTGCCAGCAGTGAAGGATTCTTCAGGAACACTGAAGCTTTCTTT; size: many; J: TRBJ1-1; V: TRBV12-3/TRBV12-4; D: NA
CDR3: CASSPPRDRGLYF; DNA: TGTGCCAGCTCACCACCAAGGGACAGGGGGCTCTATTTC; size: many; J: TRBJ2-1; V: TRBV18; D: TRBD1
CDR3: CASSDRGTYNEQFF; DNA: TGCGCCAGCAGTGACCGGGGAACCTACAATGAGCAGTTCTTC; size: NA; J: TRBJ2-1; V: TRBV10-2; D: NA